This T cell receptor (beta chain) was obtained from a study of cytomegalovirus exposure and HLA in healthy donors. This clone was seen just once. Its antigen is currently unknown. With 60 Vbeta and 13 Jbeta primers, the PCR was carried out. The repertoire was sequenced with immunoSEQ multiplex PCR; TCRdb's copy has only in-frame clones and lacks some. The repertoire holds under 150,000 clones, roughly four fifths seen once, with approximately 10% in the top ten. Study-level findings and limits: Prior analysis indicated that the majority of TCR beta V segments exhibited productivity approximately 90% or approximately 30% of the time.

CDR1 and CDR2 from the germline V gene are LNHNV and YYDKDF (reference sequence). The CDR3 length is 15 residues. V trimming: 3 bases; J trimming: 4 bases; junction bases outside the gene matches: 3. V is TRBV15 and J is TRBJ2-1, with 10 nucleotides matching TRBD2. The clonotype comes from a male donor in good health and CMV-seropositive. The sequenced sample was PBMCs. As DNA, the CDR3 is TGTGCCACCAGCAGGGGAGCGGGAGGGTACAATGAGCAGTTCTTC. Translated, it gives CATSRGAGGYNEQFF.